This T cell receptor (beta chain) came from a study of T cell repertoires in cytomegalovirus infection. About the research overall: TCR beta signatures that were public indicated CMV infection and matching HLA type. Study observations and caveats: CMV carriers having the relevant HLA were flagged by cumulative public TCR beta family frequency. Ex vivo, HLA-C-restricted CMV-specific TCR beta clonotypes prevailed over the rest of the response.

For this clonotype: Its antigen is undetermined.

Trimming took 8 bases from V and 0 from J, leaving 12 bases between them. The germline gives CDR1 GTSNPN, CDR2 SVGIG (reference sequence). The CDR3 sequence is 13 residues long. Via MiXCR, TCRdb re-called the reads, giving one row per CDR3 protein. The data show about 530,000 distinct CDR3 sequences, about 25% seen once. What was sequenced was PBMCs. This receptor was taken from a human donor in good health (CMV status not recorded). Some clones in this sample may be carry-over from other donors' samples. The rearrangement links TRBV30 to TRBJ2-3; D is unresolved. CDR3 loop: CALQPPSTDTQYF. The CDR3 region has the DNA TGTGCCCTACAGCCGCCGAGCACAGATACGCAGTATTTT.